This T cell receptor beta chain was observed in a study of spatial heterogeneity in lung cancer. On the study more broadly: Consistent detection of more beta-chain than alpha-chain sequences was observed.

TCRdb passed the 5' RACE reads through MiXCR, listing each CDR3 protein once. The sample gives fewer than 5,500 distinct CDR3 sequences, approximately 4% of which show up once; under 15% is in the top ten. This clonotype has ten or more counts. The time point: sample taken at primary tumor resection. Samples came from roughly 75 TRACERx patients with untreated early-stage lung cancer. Whole RNA, isolated from tumor, nontumor lung or frozen PBMC, was sequenced without prior sorting. The germline V gene has CDR1 SGHRS and CDR2 YFSETQ. This CDR3 contains 12 residues. Trimming removed 3 bases from V and 4 bases from J, with 7 bases in between.

This sample comprised normal lung tissue next to the tumor, obtained at surgery. This chain links TRBV5-1 with TRBJ1-2; tentatively, D is TRBD1 (5 bases). This receptor was identified in a male donor with early-stage non-small cell lung cancer. The CDR3 reads CASSWGSYGYTF. The DNA of the CDR3 is TGCGCCAGCAGCTGGGGGAGCTATGGCTACACCTTC.